These T cell receptor beta chains were read from a single sample in a study of blood T cell repertoires in COVID-19. Generated by immunoSEQ multiplex PCR, the TCRdb table keeps only in-frame clones and is missing some. The table lists 350,000 to 550,000 clones, 87% of them singletons. The sample comprised PBMCs or T cells enriched from blood (not recorded which). The receptor set was obtained from a woman between 18 and 30 years old with acute COVID-19. CDR3s include the opening cysteine and the closing phenylalanine or tryptophan. The D gene is left open where the match is weak. Some rows have no size entry. The others give once, few or many, or a class for an expanded clone.

J	V	D	size	CDR3	DNA
TRBJ2-3	TRBV3-1/TRBV3-2	.	once	CASSQVSDTQYF	TGTGCCAGCAGCCAAGTCTCAGATACGCAGTATTTT
TRBJ2-7	TRBV6-5	TRBD2	.	CASSLGAGGMYEQYF	TGTGCCAGCAGTTTGGGAGCGGGAGGGATGTACGAGCAGTACTTC
TRBJ2-4	TRBV5-1	TRBD1	.	CASSGQGIDIQYF	TGCGCCAGTTCGGGACAGGGTATCGACATTCAGTACTTC
TRBJ1-3	TRBV6-2/TRBV6-3	TRBD1	.	CASSYFTGESGNTIYF	TGTGCCAGCAGTTACTTCACAGGGGAATCTGGAAACACCATATATTTT
TRBJ2-1	TRBV5-1	TRBD2	.	CASSPSGTSGRRWNEQFF	TGCGCCAGCAGCCCCTCCGGGACTAGCGGGAGACGGTGGAATGAGCAGTTCTTC
TRBJ2-7	TRBV29-1	.	.	CSVEGQNSYEQYF	TGCAGCGTTGAAGGTCAGAACTCCTACGAGCAGTACTTC
TRBJ1-3	TRBV6-5	.	once	CASSLLRSGNTIYF	TGTGCCAGCAGTCTTCTGAGATCTGGAAACACCATATATTTT
TRBJ1-2	TRBV4-2	.	.	CASSQGYTLGYTF	TGTGCCAGCAGCCAAGGGTATACTTTGGGCTACACCTTC
TRBJ2-3	TRBV7-2	.	.	CASSLGHLDTQYF	TGTGCCAGCAGCTTAGGACACTTAGATACGCAGTATTTT
TRBJ1-5	TRBV4-1	TRBD1	.	CASSPGQGAVYQPQHF	TGCGCCAGCAGCCCCGGACAGGGGGCTGTATATCAGCCCCAGCATTTT
TRBJ1-5	TRBV19	TRBD1	.	CASATGSYAQPQHF	TGTGCCAGCGCGACAGGGTCCTACGCTCAGCCCCAGCATTTT
TRBJ2-5	TRBV11-3	.	.	CASSSAEGETQYF	TGTGCCAGCAGCTCTGCGGAAGGCGAGACCCAGTACTTC
TRBJ1-3	TRBV24-1	.	.	CATSDSPLGASGNTIYF	TGTGCCACCAGTGACAGCCCTTTGGGCGCCTCTGGAAACACCATATATTTT
TRBJ1-5	TRBV3-1/TRBV3-2	.	.	CASLVRGSNQPQHF	TGTGCCAGCTTGGTCAGGGGCAGCAATCAGCCCCAGCATTTT
TRBJ1-5	TRBV6-4	.	once	CASSVSGRNQPQHF	TGTGCCAGCAGTGTGTCGGGAAGGAATCAGCCCCAGCATTTT
TRBJ2-1	TRBV12-2	.	.	CARPGGRSYNEQFF	TGTGCACGACCGGGAGGACGATCCTACAATGAGCAGTTCTTC
TRBJ1-1	TRBV18	TRBD1	.	CASSPSGQGLGTEAFF	TGTGCCAGCTCACCGAGTGGACAGGGCTTAGGGACTGAAGCTTTCTTT
TRBJ2-7	TRBV2	TRBD1	.	CASSGVGQYEQYF	TGTGCCAGCAGTGGTGTGGGACAGTACGAGCAGTACTTC
TRBJ2-7	TRBV19	TRBD1	few	CASSHIAARGTGVLEQYF	TGTGCCAGTAGTCATATAGCGGCCCGGGGGACAGGGGTATTGGAGCAGTACTTC
TRBJ2-4	TRBV9	TRBD1	.	CASSANRDRTNIQYF	TGTGCCAGCAGCGCGAACCGGGACAGGACAAACATTCAGTACTTC
TRBJ2-1	TRBV29-1	TRBD2	.	CSALAGGQGEQFF	TGCAGCGCACTAGCGGGAGGCCAGGGTGAGCAGTTCTTC
TRBJ2-1	TRBV6-5	.	.	CASRRDRDYNEQFF	TGTGCCAGCAGGCGGGACAGAGACTACAATGAGCAGTTCTTC
TRBJ1-2	TRBV5-6	TRBD1	once	CASSFSVDRGFQNYGYTF	TGTGCCAGCAGCTTTTCTGTGGACAGGGGGTTCCAGAACTATGGCTACACCTTC
TRBJ1-3	TRBV3-1/TRBV3-2	.	.	CASRQISGNTIYF	TGTGCCAGCAGACAGATCTCTGGAAACACCATATATTTT
TRBJ1-5	TRBV28	TRBD1	.	CASRTGQGNQPQHF	TGTGCCAGCAGGACGGGACAGGGAAATCAGCCCCAGCATTTT
TRBJ2-7	TRBV12-3/TRBV12-4	.	.	CASGTGSGEQYF	TGTGCCAGCGGCACAGGGTCTGGGGAGCAGTACTTC
TRBJ2-5	TRBV7-3	TRBD2	.	CASSFTSGEKETQYF	TGTGCCAGCAGCTTCACTAGCGGGGAAAAAGAGACCCAGTACTTC
TRBJ2-7	TRBV18	TRBD2	.	CASSPGLAGGYEQYF	TGTGCCAGCTCACCCGGGCTAGCGGGAGGGTACGAGCAGTACTTC
TRBJ2-1	TRBV3-1/TRBV3-2	.	.	CASSYGTPGQFF	TGTGCCAGCAGCTATGGGACTCCGGGCCAGTTCTTC
TRBJ1-6	TRBV27	TRBD1	.	CATWTGGNSPLHF	TGTGCCACATGGACAGGGGGGAATTCACCCCTCCACTTT
TRBJ1-5	TRBV6-2/TRBV6-3	.	.	CASSFTGFNQPQHF	TGTGCCAGCAGCTTCACAGGGTTCAATCAGCCCCAGCATTTT
TRBJ1-2	TRBV19	TRBD1	.	CASMYRGEGYTF	TGTGCCAGTATGTACAGGGGGGAAGGCTACACCTTC
TRBJ1-2	TRBV30	.	.	CAWTGANYGYTF	TGTGCCTGGACAGGGGCCAACTATGGCTACACCTTC
TRBJ2-7	TRBV3-1/TRBV3-2	.	.	CASSQGLASYEQYF	TGTGCCAGCAGCCAAGGGCTAGCGAGCTACGAGCAGTACTTC
TRBJ2-1	TRBV4-3	.	once	CASSQDASFTGEQFF	TGCGCCAGCAGCCAAGATGCCTCCTTTACCGGGGAGCAGTTCTTC
TRBJ2-3	TRBV2	TRBD2	.	CASSEGGLAGKTDTQYF	TGTGCCAGCAGTGAAGGGGGACTAGCGGGGAAGACAGATACGCAGTATTTT
TRBJ1-3	TRBV19	.	.	CASSILGGTGNTIYF	TGTGCCAGTAGTATTCTCGGGGGTACTGGAAACACCATATATTTT
TRBJ1-3	TRBV7-8	.	.	CASSLPGQNTGNTIYF	TGTGCCAGCAGCTTACCCGGACAGAATACTGGAAACACCATATATTTT
TRBJ1-1	TRBV28	TRBD1	.	CASSFSPGQGPDTEAFF	TGTGCCAGCAGTTTCTCCCCGGGACAGGGGCCGGACACTGAAGCTTTCTTT
TRBJ2-1	TRBV11-2	TRBD2	.	CASSFPTSGANEQFF	TGTGCCAGCAGCTTCCCGACTAGCGGGGCCAATGAGCAGTTCTTC
TRBJ1-2	TRBV7-9	TRBD1	.	CASSEGADGYTF	TGTGCCAGCAGCGAGGGGGCAGATGGCTACACCTTC
TRBJ1-2	TRBV2	TRBD1	.	CASSDSTGGVNYGYTF	TGTGCCAGCAGCGACTCGACAGGGGGAGTTAACTATGGCTACACCTTC